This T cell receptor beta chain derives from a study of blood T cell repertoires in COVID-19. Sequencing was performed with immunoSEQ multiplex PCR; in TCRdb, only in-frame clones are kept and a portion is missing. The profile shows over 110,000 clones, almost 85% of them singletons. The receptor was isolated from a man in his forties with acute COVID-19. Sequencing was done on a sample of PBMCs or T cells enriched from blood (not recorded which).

CDR3 DNA: TGTGCCAGCAGCTTAGGACCTAGCCCAGATACGCAGTATTTT. It codes for CASSLGPSPDTQYF. The rearrangement joins TRBV7-6 to TRBJ2-3; TRBD2 is a possible D gene (5 bases). The CDR3 length is 14 residues. Trimming took 1 base from V and 4 from J, leaving 9 bases between them. The germline gives CDR1 SGHVS, CDR2 FNYEAQ.